The 21 T cell receptor beta chains below were found in one sample sequenced in a study of identical twins' blood T cells. Via MiXCR, TCRdb re-called the 5' RACE reads, giving one row per CDR3 protein. This repertoire shows 300,000 to 450,000 distinct CDR3 sequences, 28% found once; its top ten account for 5.5% to 6.5%. The sample consisted of PBMCs. The receptors originated from a woman aged 18-49 years in good health.

The chain joins TRBV20-1 to TRBJ1-1; D is uncertain. The V gene's germline CDR1 is DFQATT and CDR2 SNEGSKA (reference sequence). The V end was cut by 1 base, the J end by 7 bases, with 7 bases between. The CDR3 is made up of 11 amino acids. The CDR3 DNA sequence: TGCAGTGCTAGAGGGGCCGGTGAAGCTTTCTTT. Its translation: CSARGAGEAFF.

V and J are TRBV29-1 and TRBJ2-1, with no clear D. The CDR3 sequence is 14 residues long. Trimming left V 3 bases short and J 1 base short, with 10 bases between. CDR1 and CDR2 (germline): SQVTM, ANQGSEA. CDR3 nucleotides: TGCAGCGTTGACGTTTGGGGTTCCTACAATGAGCAGTTCTTC. The encoded protein is CSVDVWGSYNEQFF.

The chain recombines TRBV3-1 with TRBJ1-1; no firm D call. The length of the CDR3 is 13 residues. Per germline, CDR1 LGHDT and CDR2 YNNKEL (reference sequence). Trimming took off 4 bases at V and 5 bases at J, with 11 bases between the two ends. The CDR3 loop is CASSRTEGTEAFF. The CDR3, as DNA: TGTGCCAGCAGCCGAACAGAGGGAACTGAAGCTTTCTTT.

CDR3 protein: CASSLYGNEQFF. Here the CDR3 DNA reads TGTGCCAGCAGCTTGTACGGCAATGAGCAGTTCTTC. The chain carries TRBV11-3 and TRBJ2-1; D is uncertain. This CDR3 comprises 12 residues. The V and J ends lost 3 bases and 6 bases respectively, with 6 bases between them. The germline V gene has CDR1 SGHNT and CDR2 YENEEA.

CDR3 in DNA: TGTGCCAGCAGCGACCCGGGACTTATTCAAGCTTTCTTT. Encoded protein: CASSDPGLIQAFF. V is TRBV12-3 or TRBV12-4 and J is TRBJ1-1; D may be TRBD1 (5 bases). This CDR3 region has 13 residues. V was clipped by 6 bases and J by 9 bases, with 17 bases between them.

This chain connects TRBV7-2 to TRBJ1-5, with a tentative D call TRBD1 (6 bases). The CDR3 length is 17 residues. The V gene lost 5 bases and the J gene lost 4 bases, with 21 bases spanning the gap. Germline values: CDR1 SGHTA, CDR2 FQGNSA. The CDR3 DNA follows: TGTGCCAGCAGCAAATCCAAGGGGGAACACCAGAATCAGCCCCAGCATTTT. Protein product: CASSKSKGEHQNQPQHF. The variable domain in full, completed from reference TRBV7-2 and TRBJ1-5, reads GAGVSQSPSNKVTEKGKDVELRCDPISGHTALYWYRQSLGQGLEFLIYFQGNSAPDKSGLPSDRFSAERTGGSVSTLTIQRTQQEDSAVYLCASSKSKGEHQNQPQHFGDGTRLSIL.

In this sample, this clonotype turned up many times. The V and J genes are TRBV2 and TRBJ2-1; 7 bases are shared with TRBD2. CDR1 and CDR2 from the germline V gene are SNHLY and FYNNEI. V lost 6 bases and J lost 4; bases outside the gene matches: 9. The CDR3 consists of 15 residues. In DNA, the CDR3 is TGTGCCAGCAGCAAAGGATCTAGCGGATACAATGAGCAGTTCTTC. It encodes CASSKGSSGYNEQFF.

The chain recombines TRBV29-1 with TRBJ2-7, with 7 bases lining up with TRBD1. J gave up 4 bases and V 7 bases, and 13 bases lay outside the gene matches. The CDR3 totals 14 residues. Germline CDR1 and CDR2: SQVTM and ANQGSEA. CDR3 region: CSASRERGLYEQYF. For the CDR3, the DNA is TGCAGCGCTAGCCGGGAAAGGGGGCTGTACGAGCAGTACTTC.

The chain employs TRBV10-3 and TRBJ1-2, with D uncertain. Per the germline V gene, CDR1 is ENHRY and CDR2 is SYGVKD. CDR3 length equals 17 residues. The ends were cut back, 8 bases at V and 7 bases at J, with 29 bases in the middle. CDR3 bases: TGTGCCATCCGAGTTAGTGGCTCAGTCTTGAAGGGTCTTGGCTACACCTTC. It is translated as CAIRVSGSVLKGLGYTF.

Comment on this clonotype: This sequence may be a read error, since a much larger clone differs from it by one base. The chain joins TRBV20-1 to TRBJ2-1; D tentatively reads TRBD1 or TRBD2 (5 bases each). Germline V gene data show CDR1 as DFQATT and CDR2 as SNEGSKA (reference sequence). The CDR3 totals 12 residues. V lost 6 bases and J 9 bases, leaving 15 bases between the germline ends. Written as DNA, the CDR3 is TGCAGTGCCCAGGGACGACTCGGTGAGCAGTTCTTC. Residues: CSAQGRLGEQFF.

The chain couples TRBV20-1 to TRBJ2-2; the D gene is possibly TRBD2 (5 bases). This CDR3 comprises 14 residues. Trimming removed 0 bases from V and 8 bases from J, with 13 bases in between. CDR1 and CDR2 (germline): DFQATT, SNEGSKA (reference sequence). In DNA, the CDR3 is TGCAGTGCTAGAGATCACGGCAGGACTGGGGAGCTGTTTTTT. Protein: CSARDHGRTGELFF.

V and J are TRBV21-1 and TRBJ1-6. TRBV21-1 is described as a pseudogene. CDR3 length: 18 residues. The chain's CDR3 is CASSTERDDSSYNSPLHF. In nucleotides, the CDR3 is TGTGCCAGCAGCACCGAGAGAGACGACAGCTCCTATAATTCACCCCTCCACTTT.

In the case of this clonotype: Germline is not matched at one junction end, which may reflect a read error. The chain carries TRBV7-9 and TRBJ2-3; either TRBD1 or TRBD2 may fit D (5 bases each). The length of the CDR3 is 17 residues. Per germline, CDR1 SEHNR and CDR2 FQNEAQ (reference sequence). CDR3 DNA sequence: TGTGCCAGCAGCACCTGGGACGCAAGATGGAGCACAGATACGGAGTATTTT. Translated, it gives CASSTWDARWSTDTEYF.

The V call is TRBV29-1, the J call TRBJ2-1; 7 positions agree with TRBD2. The V gene end was trimmed by 5 bases and the J gene end by 0 bases; junction bases not matched to a gene: 7. The CDR3 has 15 residues. In germline, CDR1 is SQVTM, CDR2 ANQGSEA. DNA for the CDR3: TGCAGCGTTACGAAGGGAGGGCGCTCCTACAATGAGCAGTTCTTC. It yields the protein CSVTKGGRSYNEQFF.

The chain employs TRBV6-5 and TRBJ2-3, with 8 bases that match TRBD2. Germline lookup yields CDR1 MNHEY and CDR2 SVGAGI. The junction had 10 bases not matched to a gene; V was cut back by 6 bases and J by 2 bases. This CDR3 is 16 amino acids long. This CDR3 is CASRGLAGGFTDTQYF. CDR3 DNA: TGTGCCAGCAGGGGGCTGGCGGGGGGTTTCACAGATACGCAGTATTTT.

This clonotype was seen only a few times. The rearrangement uses TRBV6-2 or TRBV6-3 and TRBJ1-1, with unresolved D. Germline lookup yields CDR1 MNHEY and CDR2 SVGEGT. Between the trimmed V and J ends, which lost 5 bases and 3 bases, there was a span of 7 bases. The CDR3 has 12 residues. The chain's CDR3 is CASSEGYTEAFF. CDR3 nucleotide sequence: TGTGCCAGCAGTGAAGGGTACACTGAAGCTTTCTTT.

The J gene is TRBJ2-1, the V gene TRBV5-1; D unclear. Germline V CDR1 and CDR2: SGHRS, YFSETQ. The CDR3 covers 12 residues. Trimming removed 2 bases at V and 8 bases at J, with 8 bases between. The CDR3 DNA sequence: TGCGCCAGCAGCTTAAAAAGCGATGAGCAGTTCTTC. It codes for CASSLKSDEQFF.

V is TRBV19 and J is TRBJ2-3; no clear D gene. Germline V gene lookup returns CDR1 LNHDA and CDR2 SQIVND (reference sequence). Trimming took off 4 bases at V and 2 bases at J, with 7 bases between the two ends. The length of the CDR3 is 13 residues. The CDR3 DNA is TGTGCCAGTAGTAGACCTCCCACAGATACGCAGTATTTT. It translates to CASSRPPTDTQYF.

The chain has TRBV2 and TRBJ2-2, with no clear D. Germline CDR1 SNHLY, CDR2 FYNNEI. The ends were cut back, 0 bases at V and 8 bases at J, with 10 bases in the middle. The CDR3 contains 14 residues. The CDR3 reads CASSEAPRKGELFF. CDR3 sequence (DNA): TGTGCCAGCAGTGAAGCGCCAAGGAAAGGGGAGCTGTTTTTT.

The chain employs TRBV7-2 and TRBJ2-3; D is uncertain. Germline V CDR1 and CDR2: SGHTA, FQGNSA. V gave up 3 bases and J gave up 2 bases, with 6 bases separating them. The length of the CDR3 is 13 residues. CDR3: CASSFPHTDTQYF. The CDR3 nucleotides are TGTGCCAGCAGCTTCCCTCACACAGATACGCAGTATTTT.

This chain links TRBV20-1 with TRBJ1-2, with a tentative D call TRBD1 (5 bases). The CDR3 runs 12 residues. Germline V gene lookup returns CDR1 DFQATT and CDR2 SNEGSKA (reference sequence). The V gene lost 3 bases and the J gene lost 4 bases, with 9 bases spanning the gap. The DNA of the CDR3 is TGCAGTGCTAGTTACAGGTCCTATGGCTACACCTTC. This translates into CSASYRSYGYTF.